Listed here are 17 T cell receptor beta chains from one sample, sequenced in a study of T cell repertoires in cytomegalovirus infection. Their recognized antigens are unknown. Each CDR3 protein gets one entry after TCRdb re-called the reads with MiXCR. This sample carries under 90,000 distinct CDR3 sequences, roughly half of them seen once, and the ten largest clones take over 90%. The sequenced sample was CD8+ T cells from cultured PBMCs, obtained from culture after CMV antigen stimulation. All receptors derive from a human donor in good health (CMV status not recorded). Some clones in this sample may be carry-over from other donors' samples.

This clonotype was counted once. V usage is TRBV7-2 and J usage is TRBJ2-7; D may be TRBD1 (6 bases). V lost 5 bases, J lost 3 bases, and 14 bases lay in between. The V gene's germline CDR1 is SGHTA and CDR2 FQGNSA. The CDR3 covers 14 residues. The CDR3 loop reads CASSPGTLLYEQYF. The CDR3, as DNA: TGTGCCAGCAGCCCGGGGACACTGCTCTACGAGCAGTACTTC.

This chain links TRBV27 with TRBJ2-1; TRBD2 matches 12 bases. CDR1 and CDR2 from the germline V gene are MNHEY and SMNVEV (reference sequence). V lost 4 bases to trimming and J lost 10 bases; unmatched junction nucleotides: 8. The CDR3 is 15 residues long. Written as DNA, the CDR3 is TGTGCCAGCAGTTCCTGGACTAGCGGGGCCCTGGAGCAGTTCTTC. This codes for CASSSWTSGALEQFF.

The chain employs TRBV7-6 and TRBJ1-1, with D possibly matching TRBD1 (6 bases). The CDR3 totals 13 residues. The germline CDR1 and CDR2 sequences are SGHVS and FNYEAQ. Trimming took off 5 bases at V and 4 bases at J, with 11 bases between the two ends. CDR3 nucleotide sequence: TGTGCCAGCAGCATTCAGGGGACCACTGAAGCTTTCTTT. Translation: CASSIQGTTEAFF.

The chain combines TRBV11-2 with TRBJ1-5, with 9 bases fitting TRBD1. The CDR3 totals 15 residues. Per the germline V gene, CDR1 is SGHAT and CDR2 is FQNNGV. V shed 5 bases and J 2 bases; nucleotides not matched to a gene: 4. CDR3 bases: TGTGCCAGCAGCGCGACAGGGGGGGGCAATCAGCCCCAGCATTTT. This sequence encodes CASSATGGGNQPQHF.

This sequence joins TRBV15 and TRBJ2-7; the match to TRBD1 covers 8 bases. This CDR3 is 12 amino acids long. The germline gives CDR1 LNHNV, CDR2 YYDKDF (reference sequence). Unmatched junction bases numbered 0, after V lost 5 bases and J lost 3 bases. The CDR3 DNA follows: TGTGCCACCAGCGGACAGGGCTACGAGCAGTACTTC. Protein sequence: CATSGQGYEQYF.

This clonotype showed up just a few times. This rearrangement joins TRBV9 to TRBJ1-1; D is uncertain. Trimming took off 0 bases at V and 1 base at J, with 10 bases between the two ends. The CDR3 contains 15 residues. The germline gives CDR1 SGDLS, CDR2 YYNGEE. The CDR3 region is CASSVVITSNTEAFF. The CDR3 coding sequence is TGTGCCAGCAGCGTAGTTATCACATCGAACACTGAAGCTTTCTTT.

The J gene is TRBJ2-7, the V gene TRBV7-6; D is uncertain. The CDR3 covers 13 residues. Germline values: CDR1 SGHVS, CDR2 FNYEAQ. V dropped 1 base and J dropped 3 bases, with 7 bases sitting between them. The CDR3 bases are TGTGCCAGCAGCTTAGTTAATGGCTACGAGCAGTACTTC. Amino acids: CASSLVNGYEQYF.

This clonotype was counted a few times. The V call is TRBV28, the J call TRBJ2-1; 7 nucleotides line up with TRBD1. CDR1 is MDHEN, CDR2 SYDVKM, per germline. J lost 3 bases, V lost 6 bases, and 5 bases had no gene match. The CDR3 has 14 residues. The CDR3 coding sequence is TGTGCCAGCAGAGCCCGGGACAGCTACAATGAGCAGTTCTTC. Translating it yields CASRARDSYNEQFF.

The chain recombines TRBV5-1 with TRBJ2-7, with 9 positions matching TRBD1. Germline V lookup: CDR1 SGHRS, CDR2 YFSETQ. Trimming took 3 bases from V and 0 from J; bases not matched to a gene: 4. The CDR3 runs to 15 residues. This CDR3 reads CASSYGQGSSYEQYF. DNA of the CDR3: TGCGCCAGCAGCTATGGACAGGGGAGCTCCTACGAGCAGTACTTC.

V is TRBV7-6 and J is TRBJ1-2; TRBD1 aligns across 7 bases. The trim removed 5 bases at V and 10 bases at J, leaving 13 bases unmatched. CDR1 is SGHVS, CDR2 FNYEAQ, per germline. The CDR3 is 14 amino acids. For the CDR3, the DNA is TGTGCCAGCAGCCCGGCGACAGGGAAGGGTGTCTACACCTTC. As protein: CASSPATGKGVYTF.

This clonotype has a single count. This chain uses TRBV7-9 with TRBJ1-5; unclear D gene. The V gene's germline CDR1 is SEHNR and CDR2 FQNEAQ (reference sequence). This CDR3 has 13 amino acids. The V end lost 0 bases, the J end lost 4 bases, and 4 bases lay between the germline ends. The DNA for the CDR3 is TGTGCCAGCAGCTTAGCGGAGAATCAGCCCCAGCATTTT. It yields the protein CASSLAENQPQHF.

There are a few counts of this clonotype. V is TRBV7-9 and J is TRBJ1-5; 9 nucleotides match TRBD1. The germline V gene encodes CDR1 SEHNR and CDR2 FQNEAQ (reference sequence). J was trimmed by 5 bases and V by 5 bases; bases with no gene match: 4. CDR3 length equals 14 residues. The DNA of the CDR3 is TGTGCCAGCAGCCAGGGACAGGGAGATCAGCCCCAGCATTTT. It yields the protein CASSQGQGDQPQHF.

As DNA, the CDR3 is TGTGCCAGCAGCCCCGCGGGAGGCCGAAAAGCGGGGAACTACGAGCAGTACTTC. Its protein is CASSPAGGRKAGNYEQYF. The J gene is TRBJ2-7, the V gene TRBV7-9; 8 bases align to TRBD2. CDR1 SEHNR and CDR2 FQNEAQ come from the germline V gene (reference sequence). The junction had 18 bases not matched to a gene; V was cut back by 5 bases and J by 3 bases. This CDR3 has 18 residues.

This clonotype appeared many times. The chain uses TRBV7-2 and TRBJ2-1, with TRBD2 matching over 7 bases. Germline values: CDR1 SGHTA, CDR2 FQGNSA. V dropped 1 base and J dropped 8; count of bases not matched to a gene: 8. The CDR3 loop spans 15 amino acids. CDR3 region: CASSLDGSGVYEQFF. The CDR3 nucleotides read TGTGCCAGCAGCTTAGACGGGAGCGGGGTATATGAGCAGTTCTTC. The variable domain in full, completed from reference TRBV7-2 and TRBJ2-1, reads GAGVSQSPSNKVTEKGKDVELRCDPISGHTALYWYRQSLGQGLEFLIYFQGNSAPDKSGLPSDRFSAERTGGSVSTLTIQRTQQEDSAVYLCASSLDGSGVYEQFFGPGTRLTVL.

This chain links TRBV6-6 with TRBJ1-1, with 11 nucleotides matching TRBD1. The germline CDR1 and CDR2 sequences are MNHNY and SVGAGI (reference sequence). CDR3 length: 15 amino acids. V lost 7 bases, J lost 3 bases, and 7 bases stayed unmatched. The CDR3 sequence is CASTIPGQGDTEAFF. For the CDR3, the DNA is TGTGCCAGCACCATCCCGGGACAGGGGGACACTGAAGCTTTCTTT.

The genes are TRBV5-6 and TRBJ2-7; D is ambiguous. Germline-derived CDR1 and CDR2 are SGHDT and YYEEEE. V was clipped by 0 bases and J by 2 bases, with 9 bases between them. The CDR3 contains 14 residues. In DNA form, the CDR3 reads TGTGCCAGCAGCTTGGGTCTGTTTCCCTACGAGCAGTACTTC. It is translated as CASSLGLFPYEQYF.

This clonotype was observed a few times. The rearrangement joins TRBV12-3 or TRBV12-4 to TRBJ1-2, with D maybe TRBD1 (5 bases). CDR3 length equals 13 residues. V was clipped by 6 bases and J by 3 bases, with 11 bases between them. CDR3 sequence (DNA): TGTGCCAGCAGCCCGACAGATTACTATGGCTACACCTTC. This sequence encodes CASSPTDYYGYTF.